This TCR beta chain is drawn from a study of blood T cell repertoires in COVID-19. Sequencing used immunoSEQ multiplex PCR; TCRdb keeps in-frame clones, though not all of them. The sample yields approximately 230,000 clones, around 83% seen once. The CDR3 has 13 amino acids. Trimming left V 1 base short and J 5 bases short, with 8 bases between. Germline V gene sequence: CDR1 SGHVS, CDR2 FQNEAQ. This sequence joins TRBV7-8 and TRBJ1-2, with TRBD1 as a possible D gene (5 bases). Sequencing was carried out using peripheral blood. This TCR derives from a man of 80 years or more with acute or convalescent COVID-19. CDR3 protein: CASSLGGVYGYTF. In DNA form, the CDR3 reads TGTGCCAGCAGCTTAGGGGGGGTATATGGCTACACCTTC.